These 22 T cell receptor beta chains were sequenced from one sample in a study of cytomegalovirus exposure and HLA in healthy donors. This PCR relied on a set of 60 Vbeta primers and 13 Jbeta primers. This table comes from immunoSEQ multiplex PCR, and its TCRdb copy is limited to in-frame clones, with some not included. This table has 100,000 to 150,000 clones, 75% to 90% appearing once. The sequenced sample consisted of PBMCs. These receptors were collected from a male donor in good health and CMV-seronegative.

V usage is TRBV6-5 and J usage is TRBJ1-1; tentatively, D is TRBD1 (6 bases). Trimming removed 0 bases from V and 3 bases from J, with 14 bases in between. The CDR3 runs to 16 residues. The germline CDR1 and CDR2 sequences are MNHEY and SVGAGI. The CDR3 spells CASSYSWGRIYTEAFF. The CDR3 DNA reads TGTGCCAGCAGTTACTCGTGGGGGCGGATATACACTGAAGCTTTCTTT.

The rearrangement joins TRBV2 to TRBJ2-2; 9 bases are shared with TRBD1. After removal of 7 bases from V and 1 base from J, the junction contained 10 bases not matched to a gene. The CDR3 runs to 17 residues. Germline assignment: CDR1 SNHLY and CDR2 FYNNEI. The CDR3 sequence is CASTNPWGQGNTGELFF. CDR3 DNA: TGTGCCAGCACGAATCCATGGGGACAGGGGAACACCGGGGAGCTGTTTTTT.

The chain links TRBV27 to TRBJ2-1, with 7 bases that match TRBD1. The CDR3 contains 15 residues. The J segment lost 7 bases and the V segment lost 3 bases, leaving 9 bases of the junction unmatched. CDR1 is MNHEY and CDR2 is SMNVEV in the germline V gene (reference sequence). CDR3 DNA: TGTGCCAGCAGTTTGTTGGGACAGCATGGGAATGAGCAGTTCTTC. Amino acid sequence: CASSLLGQHGNEQFF.

This chain links TRBV5-4 with TRBJ2-5; TRBD1 matches at 7 bases. J gave up 4 bases and V 4 bases, and 7 bases lay outside the gene matches. This CDR3 has 14 residues. The germline V gene encodes CDR1 SGHNT and CDR2 YYREEE (reference sequence). CDR3 loop: CASSRTGDGETQYF. The CDR3 bases are TGTGCCAGCAGCCGCACAGGGGATGGAGAGACCCAGTACTTC.

The J gene is TRBJ1-3, the V gene TRBV30, with D unresolved. Germline CDR1 and CDR2: GTSNPN and SVGIG (reference sequence). V lost 0 bases and J lost 0, with 12 bases in between. The CDR3 loop spans 16 amino acids. The CDR3, as DNA: TGTGCCTGGAGTGTACCCAGACACGTCTCTGGAAACACCATATATTTT. This sequence encodes CAWSVPRHVSGNTIYF.

This clone showed up just a few times. The rearrangement joins TRBV4-1 to TRBJ2-7, with 13 bases aligning to TRBD2. The CDR3 is 17 amino acids. CDR1 and CDR2 (germline): MGHRA, YSYEKL. Losses at the gene ends were 2 bases for V and 3 bases for J; bases not matched to a gene: 7. The CDR3 sequence is CASSQIPGLAGNYEQYF. The DNA of the CDR3 is TGCGCCAGCAGCCAAATCCCGGGACTAGCGGGGAACTACGAGCAGTACTTC.

As for this clone: At one end the junction does not follow the germline gene, possibly because of a read error. This sequence joins TRBV7-2 and TRBJ2-6, with 8 bases lining up with TRBD1. This CDR3 spans 17 amino acids. In germline, CDR1 is SGHTA, CDR2 FQGNSA. In DNA form, the CDR3 reads TGTGCCAGCAGATCAGGGGGCGCGAGGTCTGGGGCCAACGGCCTGACTTTC. Amino acid sequence: CASRSGGARSGANGLTF.

This sequence joins TRBV15 and TRBJ2-7, with 8 bases aligning to TRBD2. The CDR3 runs 16 residues. Germline-derived CDR1 and CDR2 are LNHNV and YYDKDF (reference sequence). V shed 3 bases and J 6 bases; nucleotides not matched to a gene: 13. In DNA form, the CDR3 reads TGTGCCACCAGCAGCCACGGCGGGAGCGGGAGCGTCGAGCAGTACTTC. It yields the protein CATSSHGGSGSVEQYF.

The chain recombines TRBV5-1 with TRBJ1-1; a possible D gene is TRBD1 (6 bases). The CDR3 length is 15 residues. Germline values: CDR1 SGHRS, CDR2 YFSETQ. Deletions cut 0 bases from V and 4 bases from J, with 13 bases between. CDR3 sequence: CASSLETGFRTEAFF. CDR3 in DNA: TGCGCCAGCAGCTTGGAGACAGGATTTCGCACTGAAGCTTTCTTT.

This clone was found a few times. This chain connects TRBV25-1 to TRBJ2-7; D remains unclear. The CDR3 loop spans 17 amino acids. The V end lost 4 bases, the J end lost 0 bases, and 19 bases lay between the germline ends. Germline V gene lookup returns CDR1 MGHDK and CDR2 SYGVNS. In nucleotides, the CDR3 is TGTGCCAGCAGTGGAAAGGATCGACACCTGAGCTCCTACGAGCAGTACTTC. It encodes CASSGKDRHLSSYEQYF.

The V and J genes are TRBV5-5 and TRBJ1-6, with TRBD1 matching 10 bases. Germline CDR1 SGHKS, CDR2 YYEKEE (reference sequence). The CDR3 extends over 16 amino acids. J was trimmed by 9 bases and V by 0 bases; bases with no gene match: 6. The CDR3 reads CASSLGTGGDSSPLHF. CDR3 bases: TGTGCCAGCAGCTTGGGGACAGGGGGTGATAGTTCACCCCTCCACTTT. Full variable domain (rest looked up from reference TRBV5-5 and TRBJ1-6): DAGVTQSPTHLIKTRGQQVTLRCSPISGHKSVSWYQQVLGQGPQFIFQYYEKEERGRGNFPDRFSARQFPNYSSELNVNALLLGDSALYLCASSLGTGGDSSPLHFGNGTRLTVT.

The rearrangement joins TRBV27 to TRBJ2-7; D might be TRBD2 (6 bases). Per germline, CDR1 MNHEY and CDR2 SMNVEV (reference sequence). CDR3 size: 14 residues. With 6 bases removed from V and 3 bases from J, the gap between germline ends came to 15 bases. CDR3 nucleotides: TGTGCCAGCAGGCCTGGCGGGATAGGCTACGAGCAGTACTTC. This translates into CASRPGGIGYEQYF.

This clone has just one count. J is TRBJ1-6 and V is TRBV2; 9 bases fit TRBD1. The CDR3 spans 14 residues. CDR1 is SNHLY, CDR2 FYNNEI, per germline. The junction had 3 bases not matched to a gene; V was cut back by 5 bases and J by 7 bases. The CDR3 DNA is TGTGCCAGCAGTACAGGGGGCCGAAATTCACCCCTCCACTTT. Translating gives CASSTGGRNSPLHF.

This chain uses TRBV7-2 with TRBJ2-1, with 13 bases fitting TRBD2. CDR1 is SGHTA and CDR2 is FQGNSA in the germline V gene. The V segment lost 5 bases and the J segment 9 bases; nucleotides outside the gene matches: 10. The CDR3 loop spans 16 amino acids. CDR3 nucleotides: TGTGCCAGCAGCCTTCGGACTAGCGGGAGTTCGGTTGAGCAGTTCTTC. Amino acid sequence: CASSLRTSGSSVEQFF.

The V and J genes are TRBV5-1 and TRBJ1-1; no reliable D call. Germline V lookup: CDR1 SGHRS, CDR2 YFSETQ. Trimming removed 3 bases at V and 5 bases at J, with 14 bases between. This CDR3 is 14 amino acids long. CDR3 sequence reads: CASSSRVQWTEAFF. CDR3 nucleotide sequence: TGCGCCAGCAGCTCCCGGGTCCAGTGGACTGAAGCTTTCTTT. Supplemented by reference TRBV5-1 and TRBJ1-1, the full variable domain reads KAGVTQTPRYLIKTRGQQVTLSCSPISGHRSVSWYQQTPGQGLQFLFEYFSETQRNKGNFPGRFSGRQFSNSRSEMNVSTLELGDSALYLCASSSRVQWTEAFFGQGTRLTVV.

The chain uses TRBV5-1 and TRBJ2-1, with TRBD2 identical over 8 bases. This CDR3 region has 15 residues. The V gene end was trimmed by 0 bases and the J gene end by 8 bases; junction bases not matched to a gene: 7. Germline V gene lookup returns CDR1 SGHRS and CDR2 YFSETQ. The CDR3 sequence is CASSLGAGGSDEQFF. In nucleotides, the CDR3 is TGCGCCAGCAGCTTGGGGGCGGGGGGCAGCGATGAGCAGTTCTTC.

This rearrangement joins TRBV28 to TRBJ1-2; D is uncertain. CDR3 length equals 14 residues. Germline V lookup: CDR1 MDHEN, CDR2 SYDVKM. Trimming took 8 bases from V and 7 from J, leaving 20 bases between them. The CDR3 here is CASRPVIFGGGYTF. CDR3 nucleotide sequence: TGTGCCAGCCGCCCGGTTATCTTTGGTGGTGGCTACACCTTC.

The rearrangement links TRBV5-1 to TRBJ1-1; TRBD1 might be the D (6 bases). CDR3 size: 14 residues. In germline, CDR1 is SGHRS, CDR2 YFSETQ. V lost 3 bases and J lost 3, with 12 bases in between. CDR3: CASSSQGPDTEAFF. The CDR3 region has the DNA TGCGCCAGCAGCTCACAGGGTCCGGACACTGAAGCTTTCTTT.

The V call is TRBV6-1, the J call TRBJ1-2; 9 bases fit TRBD1. Germline V gene sequence: CDR1 MNHNS, CDR2 SASEGT. V was clipped by 3 bases and J by 6 bases; unmatched bases: 5. The length of the CDR3 is 14 residues. The CDR3: CASSDRDRDNGYTF. The CDR3 DNA follows: TGTGCCAGCAGTGACCGGGACAGGGATAATGGCTACACCTTC.

This clone was counted only a few times. The chain couples TRBV30 to TRBJ1-4; TRBD1 is a possible D gene (5 bases). The CDR3 is 12 amino acids. Trimming stripped 4 bases from V and 4 bases from J, with 7 bases between. Germline CDR1 is GTSNPN and CDR2 is SVGIG (reference sequence). The CDR3 bases are TGTGCCTGGACAGGGCTTAATGAAAAACTGTTTTTT. This translates into CAWTGLNEKLFF.

The V call is TRBV27, the J call TRBJ2-7; D gene ambiguous. Trimming took off 1 base at V and 1 base at J, with 8 bases between the two ends. The CDR3 runs to 14 residues. Germline lookup yields CDR1 MNHEY and CDR2 SMNVEV (reference sequence). CDR3 in amino acids: CASSLFWQSYEQYF. The DNA for the CDR3 is TGTGCCAGCAGTTTATTTTGGCAGTCCTACGAGCAGTACTTC.

This clone has a single count. The V and J genes are TRBV5-1 and TRBJ1-2; TRBD1 matches 7 bases. The ends lost 0 bases at V and 8 bases at J; junction bases unmatched: 7. CDR1 and CDR2 (germline): SGHRS, YFSETQ. This CDR3 contains 14 residues. CDR3 residues: CASSLDRGVKGYTF. For the CDR3, the DNA is TGCGCCAGCAGCTTGGACAGGGGAGTTAAGGGCTACACCTTC.